A single sample gave rise to the 29 T cell receptor beta chains below, sequenced in a study of blood T cell repertoires in COVID-19. The table came from immunoSEQ multiplex PCR; TCRdb's copy has only in-frame clones and leaves some out. The sample carries 150,000 to 200,000 clones, around 93% recorded once. The sample was peripheral blood. These receptors were obtained from a man aged 25-45 years with COVID-19, enrolled during active disease.

The chain employs TRBV6-5 and TRBJ2-5; D gene ambiguous. V was cut by 0 bases and J by 5 bases, with 7 bases left in between. CDR1 and CDR2 from the germline V gene are MNHEY and SVGAGI. The CDR3 spans 13 residues. The CDR3 spells CASSYSTGETQYF. The CDR3 nucleotides are TGTGCCAGCAGTTACTCGACCGGGGAGACCCAGTACTTC.

The rearrangement uses TRBV4-3 and TRBJ2-4; 8 nucleotides match TRBD1. Trimming removed 3 bases from V and 0 bases from J; junction bases left unmatched: 7. In germline, CDR1 is LGHNA, CDR2 YSLEER. The CDR3 contains 17 residues. This chain's CDR3 is CASSHETGGLAKNIQYF. The CDR3 bases are TGCGCCAGCAGCCATGAAACAGGGGGTCTAGCCAAAAACATTCAGTACTTC.

The genes are TRBV2 and TRBJ2-2; 8 bases agree with TRBD2. J gave up 1 base and V 5 bases, and 6 bases lay outside the gene matches. The CDR3 sequence is 16 residues long. Germline V lookup: CDR1 SNHLY, CDR2 FYNNEI. The DNA of the CDR3 is TGTGCCAGCAGTCGGCAACTAGCGGAGAACACCGGGGAGCTGTTTTTT. It codes for CASSRQLAENTGELFF.

This sequence joins TRBV27 and TRBJ2-5; 14 bases map to TRBD2. The CDR3 has 15 amino acids. The V and J ends lost 6 bases and 7 bases, in that order; junction bases with no gene match: 7. From germline, CDR1 is MNHEY and CDR2 SMNVEV (reference sequence). CDR3 nucleotide sequence: TGTGCCAGCAGAAGACTAGCGGGAGGGCCTCTGACCCAGTACTTC. It specifies CASRRLAGGPLTQYF.

V and J are TRBV29-1 and TRBJ2-7; TRBD1 is a possible D gene (5 bases). This CDR3 is 13 amino acids long. The germline gives CDR1 SQVTM, CDR2 ANQGSEA. Trimming cost V 4 bases and J 4 bases, with 14 bases left between them. The CDR3 bases are TGCAGCGTTGCTGGGCAGGGATTTTACGAGCAGTACTTC. Its translation is CSVAGQGFYEQYF.

This clone has just one count. The V gene is TRBV9, the J gene TRBJ2-7; no clear D gene. Germline assignment: CDR1 SGDLS and CDR2 YYNGEE. The CDR3 totals 13 residues. The V end lost 2 bases, the J end lost 6 bases, and 12 bases lay between the germline ends. CDR3 DNA: TGTGCCAGCAGCGTCTCCTCAGGTGGCGAGCAGTACTTC. This translates into CASSVSSGGEQYF.

This clone was picked up one time. CDR3 amino acids: CATSDSGGQGHSYEQYF. The CDR3 DNA reads as TGTGCCACCAGTGATTCAGGGGGACAGGGGCATTCCTACGAGCAGTACTTC. This chain uses TRBV24-1 with TRBJ2-7; 10 nucleotides line up with TRBD1. The V gene's germline CDR1 is KGHDR and CDR2 SFDVKD. J lost 1 base, V lost 2 bases, and 7 bases had no gene match. The CDR3 loop spans 17 amino acids.

The chain links TRBV7-9 to TRBJ1-1; a weak D match, TRBD1 (6 bases). CDR3 length equals 15 residues. Trimming cost V 5 bases and J 5 bases, with 18 bases left between them. CDR1 and CDR2 (germline): SEHNR, FQNEAQ (reference sequence). The CDR3 protein is CASSLSLGAWTEAFF. Here the CDR3 DNA reads TGTGCCAGCAGCCTATCCTTGGGGGCGTGGACTGAAGCTTTCTTT.

This clone is a singleton in its sample. This rearrangement joins TRBV6-2 or TRBV6-3 to TRBJ2-7; the D gene is possibly TRBD1 (6 bases). The CDR3 spans 15 residues. V shed 4 bases and J shed 0 bases, with 13 bases lying between them. Per the germline V gene, CDR1 is MNHEY and CDR2 is SVGEGT. CDR3 bases: TGTGCCAGCAGTTCCGGGGACACCCGCTCCTACGAGCAGTACTTC. It yields the protein CASSSGDTRSYEQYF.

The chain combines TRBV7-2 with TRBJ2-5; maybe TRBD1 (6 bases). CDR1 SGHTA and CDR2 FQGNSA come from the germline V gene. CDR3 size: 13 residues. Trimming removed 5 bases at V and 3 bases at J, with 10 bases between. This chain's CDR3 is CASSPDRKETQYF. For the CDR3, the DNA is TGTGCCAGCAGCCCTGACAGGAAAGAGACCCAGTACTTC.

V usage is TRBV6-5 and J usage is TRBJ1-3, with 8 bases matching TRBD1. This CDR3 region has 16 residues. V lost 4 bases to trimming and J lost 0 bases; unmatched junction nucleotides: 5. Germline CDR1 and CDR2: MNHEY and SVGAGI. The CDR3 loop is CASSSEQGGSGNTIYF. CDR3 nucleotides: TGTGCCAGCAGTTCCGAACAGGGGGGCTCTGGAAACACCATATATTTT.

The chain is built from TRBV5-1 and TRBJ1-2, with unresolved D. Trimming took 6 bases from V and 0 from J, leaving 15 bases between them. The CDR3 covers 15 residues. Germline V lookup: CDR1 SGHRS, CDR2 YFSETQ. Here the CDR3 DNA reads TGCGCCAGCACCCAAGAATGGAGCACTAACTATGGCTACACCTTC. Protein sequence: CASTQEWSTNYGYTF. The full variable domain, completed using reference TRBV5-1 and TRBJ1-2, is KAGVTQTPRYLIKTRGQQVTLSCSPISGHRSVSWYQQTPGQGLQFLFEYFSETQRNKGNFPGRFSGRQFSNSRSEMNVSTLELGDSALYLCASTQEWSTNYGYTFGSGTRLTVV.

The rearrangement links TRBV25-1 to TRBJ2-1, with D perhaps matching TRBD1 (5 bases). This CDR3 region has 14 residues. Germline-derived CDR1 and CDR2 are MGHDK and SYGVNS. V was pared by 3 bases and J by 1 base, with 7 bases between. CDR3 residues: CASSEGQSYNEQFF. In DNA form, the CDR3 reads TGTGCCAGCAGTGAGGGGCAGTCCTACAATGAGCAGTTCTTC.

The gene calls are TRBV28 and TRBJ2-2; the D is unclear. The V gene's germline CDR1 is MDHEN and CDR2 SYDVKM. This CDR3 is built from 14 residues. Trimming cost V 8 bases and J 6 bases, with 16 bases left between them. The CDR3: CASESPGIPGELFF. Here the CDR3 DNA reads TGTGCCAGCGAAAGTCCAGGAATCCCCGGGGAGCTGTTTTTT.

The rearrangement links TRBV18 to TRBJ1-2, with 10 bases that match TRBD1. Trimming removed 3 bases from V and 3 bases from J; junction bases left unmatched: 4. Germline CDR1 and CDR2: KGHSH and LQKENI. The CDR3 sequence is 15 residues long. This CDR3 reads CASSPVGTGDYGYTF. In DNA form, the CDR3 reads TGTGCCAGCTCACCGGTGGGGACAGGGGACTATGGCTACACCTTC. Variable domain in full (rest from reference TRBV18 and TRBJ1-2): NAGVMQNPRHLVRRRGQEARLRCSPMKGHSHVYWYRQLPEEGLKFMVYLQKENIIDESGMPKERFSAEFPKEGPSILRIQQVVRGDSAAYFCASSPVGTGDYGYTFGSGTRLTVV.

The chain recombines TRBV7-3 with TRBJ1-1; D ambiguous. The germline V gene encodes CDR1 SGHTA and CDR2 FQGTGA. CDR3 length equals 12 residues. With 5 bases removed from V and 6 bases from J, the gap between germline ends came to 10 bases. The CDR3 DNA reads TGTGCCAGCAGCCCACAGAAGGCTGAAGCTTTCTTT. Translation gives CASSPQKAEAFF.

This chain joins TRBV4-3 and TRBJ2-3; 10 bases align to TRBD1. Germline CDR1 is LGHNA and CDR2 is YSLEER. The J segment lost 2 bases and the V segment lost 0 bases, leaving 2 bases of the junction unmatched. The CDR3 runs to 16 residues. The CDR3, as DNA: TGCGCCAGCAGCCAAGAGGGGACAGGGGCCACAGATACGCAGTATTTT. This codes for CASSQEGTGATDTQYF.

This clone has only one observation. This chain connects TRBV7-9 to TRBJ2-1; TRBD2 agrees at 8 bases. The ends lost 7 bases at V and 3 bases at J; junction bases unmatched: 5. There are 14 residues in the CDR3. Germline V lookup: CDR1 SEHNR, CDR2 FQNEAQ (reference sequence). CDR3 protein: CASIAGGDYNEQFF. DNA for the CDR3: TGTGCCAGCATTGCCGGGGGGGACTACAATGAGCAGTTCTTC.

The rearrangement links TRBV6-2 or TRBV6-3 to TRBJ1-3, with D perhaps TRBD1 (5 bases). There are 17 residues in the CDR3. Germline CDR1 is MNHEY and CDR2 is SVGEGT. V shed 2 bases and J shed 0 bases, with 14 bases lying between them. CDR3 bases: TGTGCCAGCAGTTACCCGGGGGTACTTCACTCTGGAAACACCATATATTTT. The encoded protein is CASSYPGVLHSGNTIYF.

The chain carries TRBV28 and TRBJ1-6, with TRBD1 as a possible D gene (6 bases). The CDR3 is made up of 14 amino acids. The germline V gene encodes CDR1 MDHEN and CDR2 SYDVKM. V lost 5 bases, J lost 9 bases, and 14 bases lay in between. The CDR3 spells CASSTGSGSSPLHF. The CDR3 bases are TGTGCCAGCAGTACAGGGAGTGGGAGTTCACCCCTCCACTTT.

This rearrangement joins TRBV28 to TRBJ1-1; TRBD1 matches at 7 bases. V shed 8 bases, J shed 1 base, and the junction held 10 bases outside the gene matches. The CDR3 length is 15 residues. The germline V gene has CDR1 MDHEN and CDR2 SYDVKM. CDR3 region: CASGRETGRNTEAFF. The CDR3 region has the DNA TGTGCCAGCGGCAGGGAGACAGGGAGGAACACTGAAGCTTTCTTT.

This chain uses TRBV6-2 or TRBV6-3 with TRBJ2-2; TRBD2 might be the D (6 bases). Germline CDR1 and CDR2: MNHEY and SVGEGT. The V and J ends lost 3 bases and 3 bases respectively, with 17 bases between them. CDR3 length: 17 amino acids. The CDR3 sequence: CASSYFQGGADTGELFF. The CDR3 bases are TGTGCCAGCAGTTATTTCCAGGGCGGGGCGGACACCGGGGAGCTGTTTTTT.

V gene TRBV5-6 combines with J gene TRBJ2-7, with D possibly matching TRBD2 (5 bases). The CDR3 loop spans 17 amino acids. Germline assignment: CDR1 SGHDT and CDR2 YYEEEE. The V end lost 4 bases, the J end lost 3 bases, and 23 bases lay between the germline ends. The CDR3 spells CASSNFRPGKGGYEQYF. CDR3 in DNA: TGTGCCAGCAGCAACTTCAGGCCGGGTAAAGGAGGCTACGAGCAGTACTTC.

This chain connects TRBV9 to TRBJ2-5; 13 bases fit TRBD2. The junction had 7 bases not matched to a gene; V was cut back by 3 bases and J by 5 bases. CDR3 length: 16 residues. CDR1 is SGDLS and CDR2 is YYNGEE in the germline V gene. This CDR3 reads CASSGGLAGVAETQYF. CDR3 DNA: TGTGCCAGCAGCGGAGGACTAGCGGGAGTAGCGGAGACCCAGTACTTC.

The chain has TRBV3-1 (or the pseudogene TRBV3-2) and TRBJ1-1; D call uncertain. This CDR3 contains 13 residues. Germline-derived CDR1 and CDR2 are LGHDT and YNNKEL (reference sequence). Trimming removed 3 bases at V and 11 bases at J, with 16 bases between. The CDR3 nucleotides are TGTGCCAGCAGCCAGGCCCCTGAAGGGAGGGCTTTCTTT. It translates to CASSQAPEGRAFF.

The chain couples TRBV3-1 (or the pseudogene TRBV3-2) to TRBJ1-2; tentative D call: TRBD1 (6 bases). The V and J ends lost 8 bases and 0 bases respectively, with 10 bases between them. There are 13 residues in the CDR3. Germline V gives CDR1 LGHDT, CDR2 YNNKEL (reference sequence). The CDR3 here is CASGQSANYGYTF. For the CDR3, the DNA is TGTGCCAGCGGACAGTCTGCTAACTATGGCTACACCTTC.

V and J are TRBV14 and TRBJ2-1; possible D gene TRBD2, 5 bases. Trimming removed 4 bases from V and 9 bases from J, with 16 bases in between. CDR1 is SGHDN and CDR2 is FVKESK in the germline V gene. CDR3 length: 14 residues. This CDR3 is CASSPRPFEGEQFF. The CDR3 nucleotides are TGTGCCAGCAGCCCCCGACCGTTCGAGGGTGAGCAGTTCTTC.

The chain has TRBV27 and TRBJ1-2, with TRBD1 as a possible D gene (5 bases). Trimming took off 2 bases at V and 5 bases at J, with 15 bases between the two ends. Germline V lookup: CDR1 MNHEY, CDR2 SMNVEV (reference sequence). This CDR3 comprises 15 residues. The CDR3 sequence is CASSLRREALYGYTF. DNA for the CDR3: TGTGCCAGCAGTTTACGCAGGGAGGCGCTTTATGGCTACACCTTC.

This clone was found once. The chain joins TRBV6-2 or TRBV6-3 to TRBJ1-6; D ambiguous. Trimming pared 2 bases from V and 7 bases from J, leaving 12 bases between. The length of the CDR3 is 15 residues. The germline CDR1 and CDR2 sequences are MNHEY and SVGEGT. The DNA for the CDR3 is TGTGCCAGCAGTTACGATTCGCCGGTGAATTCACCCCTCCACTTT. Translated: CASSYDSPVNSPLHF.